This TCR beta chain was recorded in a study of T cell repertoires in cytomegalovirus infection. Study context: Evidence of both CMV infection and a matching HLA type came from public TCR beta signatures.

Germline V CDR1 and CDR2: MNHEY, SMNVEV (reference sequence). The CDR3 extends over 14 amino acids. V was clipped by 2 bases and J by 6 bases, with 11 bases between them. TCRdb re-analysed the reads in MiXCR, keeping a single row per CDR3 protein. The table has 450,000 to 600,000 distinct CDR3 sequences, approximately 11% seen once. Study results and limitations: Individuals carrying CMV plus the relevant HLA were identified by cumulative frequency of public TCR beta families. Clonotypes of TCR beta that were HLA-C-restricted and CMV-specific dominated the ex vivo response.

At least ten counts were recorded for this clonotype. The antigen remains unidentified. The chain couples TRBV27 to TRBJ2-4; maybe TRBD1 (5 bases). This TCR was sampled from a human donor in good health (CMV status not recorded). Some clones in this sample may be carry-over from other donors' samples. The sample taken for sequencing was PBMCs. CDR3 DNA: TGTGCCAGCAGTTTAAAGGGGCAGGGAAACATTCAGTACTTC. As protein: CASSLKGQGNIQYF.